This is a list of T cell receptor beta chains from one sample in a study of T cell responses to AZD1222 COVID-19 vaccine. TCRdb's copy holds only in-frame clones and misses some; the assay was immunoSEQ multiplex PCR. The data contain more than 60,000 clones, 85% of them seen just once; the ten biggest clones take up roughly a fifth. Sequencing used peripheral blood, obtained on day 0 of AZD1222 vaccination. The receptors stem from an adult in good health. Both conserved end residues are part of each CDR3. The D gene is left open where the match is weak. Rows may omit the clone size; those that give it use once, few, many or a size class.

size,J,D,V,DNA,CDR3
once,TRBJ1-6,-,TRBV11-2,TGTGCCAGCAGCTTATTCCGTTCGGATTCACCCCTCCACTTT,CASSLFRSDSPLHF
-,TRBJ1-1,-,TRBV9,TGTGCCAGCAGCGTAGACAGAGTGAACACTGAAGCTTTCTTT,CASSVDRVNTEAFF
-,TRBJ1-2,-,TRBV6-5,TGTGCCAGCAGCATACAGTCTCGGGATGGCTACACCTTC,CASSIQSRDGYTF
-,TRBJ1-1,-,TRBV11-3,TGTGCCAGCAGCCCAGGACCGTCGGCTGAAGCTTTCTTT,CASSPGPSAEAFF
-,TRBJ1-2,TRBD1,TRBV7-9,TGTGCCAGCAGCCTAGGGGGCTCCTACTATGGCTACACCTTC,CASSLGGSYYGYTF
few,TRBJ1-2,TRBD1,TRBV30,TGTGCCTGGAGCCACACCGGGACAGGGAACTATGGCTACACCTTC,CAWSHTGTGNYGYTF
-,TRBJ1-3,-,TRBV6-2/TRBV6-3,TGTGCCAGCAGTGCCTCAGGCGGGATCGGCCACACCATATATTTT,CASSASGGIGHTIYF
-,TRBJ2-5,-,TRBV19,TGTGCCAGTAGTAATACTGCCAGGGTCCCCTCCGAGACCCAGTACTTC,CASSNTARVPSETQYF
once,TRBJ1-1,-,TRBV6-5,TGTGCCAGCAGTTACGTGAAAGGGGGGACTGAAGCTTTCTTT,CASSYVKGGTEAFF
-,TRBJ2-1,TRBD1,TRBV25-1,TGTGCCAGCAGTGAATGGGGGCAGGGGGTTAACAATGAGCAGTTCTTC,CASSEWGQGVNNEQFF
-,TRBJ1-2,-,TRBV5-1,TGCGCCAGCAGCACGGCCCCGGACCCTAGTTATGGCTACACCTTC,CASSTAPDPSYGYTF
-,TRBJ1-2,-,TRBV3-1/TRBV3-2,TGTGCCAGCAGCCAAGATCTGGAAGGGGTGGGCTACACCTTC,CASSQDLEGVGYTF
-,TRBJ2-7,TRBD2,TRBV10-1,TGCGTAAGATGGCTAGCGGGGGGCAATAGGACCCACTACGAGCAGTACTTC,CVRWLAGGNRTHYEQYF
-,TRBJ2-1,TRBD2,TRBV7-9,TGTGCCAGCAGCTTAGCGTTAGCGGGGCCATGGAATGAGCAGTTCTTC,CASSLALAGPWNEQFF
-,TRBJ1-1,-,TRBV6-5,TGTGCCAGCAGTTACTCGACGTTGGCCGAAGCTTTCTTT,CASSYSTLAEAFF
once,TRBJ2-5,-,TRBV7-9,TGTGCCAGCAGCCCCAGACAGACACAAGAGACCCAGTACTTC,CASSPRQTQETQYF
-,TRBJ2-7,-,TRBV2,TGTGCCAGCAGTGAACAGTGGATCTCCTACGAGCAGTACTTC,CASSEQWISYEQYF
once,TRBJ2-3,-,TRBV27,TGTGCCAGCAGCGGCCTAGCGTTTTTCACAGATACGCAGTATTTT,CASSGLAFFTDTQYF
-,TRBJ2-7,-,TRBV5-4,TGTGCCAGCAGCTTTGAGGGACCCTACGAGCAGTACTTC,CASSFEGPYEQYF
-,TRBJ1-4,TRBD1,TRBV9,TGTGCCAGCAGCCCCTCCCCCCGACAGGGTAATGAAAAACTGTTTTTT,CASSPSPRQGNEKLFF
-,TRBJ2-3,-,TRBV5-1,TGCGCCAGCAGCTTGCCGGCGGATACGCAGTATTTT,CASSLPADTQYF
-,TRBJ1-3,TRBD1,TRBV5-6,TGTGCCAGCAGCATGGGACAGGGGCACGTAAACACCATATATTTT,CASSMGQGHVNTIYF